This is a list of T cell receptor beta chains from one sample in a study of spatial heterogeneity in lung cancer. In TCRdb, the 5' RACE reads were re-called with MiXCR into one record per CDR3 protein. The sample holds some 46,000 distinct CDR3 sequences, 12% seen once. The sequencing here drew on PBMCs, taken at follow-up. All receptors come from a male donor with early-stage non-small cell lung cancer. CDR3s include the opening cysteine and the closing phenylalanine or tryptophan. The D gene is left open where the match is weak. Part of the rows lack a size; the others show once, few, many or a class for expanded clones.

j_call clone_size v_call d_call cdr3_aa cdr3_nt
TRBJ1-1 many TRBV20-1 - CSASPLLGDTEAFF TGCAGTGCTAGTCCGCTCCTTGGAGACACTGAAGCTTTCTTT
TRBJ1-4 many TRBV7-6 - CASSLGGFGEKLFF TGTGCCAGCAGCTTAGGAGGGTTTGGTGAAAAACTGTTTTTT
TRBJ2-3 many TRBV29-1 - CSVEDRDRSSDTQYF TGCAGCGTTGAAGACCGGGACCGGTCTTCAGATACGCAGTATTTT
TRBJ2-2 many TRBV4-2 TRBD1 CASSLDRAGELFF TGTGCCAGCAGCCTGGACAGGGCCGGGGAGCTGTTTTTT
TRBJ2-5 many TRBV6-1 TRBD2 CASSRGLGETQYF TGTGCCAGCAGCCGCGGACTAGGAGAGACCCAGTACTTC
TRBJ2-3 few TRBV29-1 TRBD2 CSVSMAGGVTDTQYF TGCAGCGTTTCCATGGCGGGAGGTGTCACAGATACGCAGTATTTT
TRBJ2-1 - TRBV20-1 - CSVVVDEQFF TGCAGTGTTGTGGTCGATGAGCAGTTCTTC
TRBJ2-5 - TRBV6-2/TRBV6-3 - CASRPGLQETQYF TGTGCCAGCAGACCGGGGTTACAAGAGACCCAGTACTTC
TRBJ2-6 many TRBV6-2/TRBV6-3 - CASSYSRDNSGANVLTF TGTGCCAGCAGTTACTCACGGGACAACTCTGGGGCCAACGTCCTGACTTTC
TRBJ2-2 many TRBV4-3 - CASSEGASRRSGELFF TGCGCCAGCAGCGAAGGGGCAAGCAGAAGGTCCGGGGAGCTGTTTTTT
TRBJ2-5 many TRBV18 - CASASSGTLETQYF TGTGCCAGCGCCTCTTCCGGGACTCTCGAGACCCAGTACTTC
TRBJ2-7 many TRBV7-9 - CASSFAGVRYEQYF TGTGCCAGCAGCTTTGCCGGGGTACGGTACGAGCAGTACTTC
TRBJ2-2 many TRBV7-2 - CASSLPTVNTGELFF TGTGCCAGCAGCCTCCCGACAGTGAACACCGGGGAGCTGTTTTTT
TRBJ1-1 - TRBV6-5 - CASSPPGRGYTEAFF TGTGCCAGCAGCCCCCCGGGCAGGGGCTACACTGAAGCTTTCTTT
TRBJ2-7 few TRBV18 TRBD1 CASSPTPGQRSEQYF TGTGCCAGCTCACCGACTCCGGGACAGAGAAGCGAGCAGTACTTC
TRBJ1-5 many TRBV19 - CASSIQGAQPQHF TGTGCCAGTAGTATACAGGGAGCCCAGCCCCAGCATTTT
TRBJ1-5 few TRBV29-1 - CGVAEGEGQPQHF TGCGGCGTTGCCGAGGGGGAGGGACAGCCCCAGCATTTT
TRBJ1-5 many TRBV7-8 - CASSPATGTYRQPQHF TGTGCCAGCAGCCCAGCTACAGGGACCTACCGTCAGCCCCAGCATTTT
TRBJ2-1 many TRBV7-8 - CASSRDFLTSYNEQFF TGTGCCAGCAGTCGGGACTTTCTTACGTCCTACAATGAGCAGTTCTTC
TRBJ2-3 - TRBV7-9 TRBD1 CASSLDRGTQYF TGTGCCAGCAGCTTAGACAGGGGGACGCAGTATTTT
TRBJ2-1 - TRBV6-5 TRBD2 CASNSLGASGNNEQFF TGTGCCAGCAATTCACTCGGGGCTAGCGGGAACAATGAGCAGTTCTTC
TRBJ1-3 - TRBV7-7 - CASSLSGPQGLPGNTIYF TGTGCCAGCAGCTTATCCGGACCCCAAGGTCTCCCTGGAAACACCATATATTTT
TRBJ2-7 - TRBV5-1 - CASSLSHNSYEQYF TGCGCCAGCAGCTTGTCCCATAACTCCTACGAGCAGTACTTC
TRBJ2-2 many TRBV12-3/TRBV12-4 - CASSQNTGELFF TGTGCCAGCAGTCAAAACACCGGGGAGCTGTTTTTT
TRBJ2-3 once TRBV20-1 - CSARAPPGGDTQYF TGCAGTGCTAGAGCCCCCCCGGGGGGCGATACGCAGTATTTT
TRBJ1-2 - TRBV5-4 - CASSDQGGYGYTF TGTGCCAGCAGTGACCAGGGAGGCTATGGCTACACCTTC
TRBJ2-4 many TRBV3-1 TRBD2 CASSQEGNPTSGIAKNIQYF TGTGCCAGCAGCCAAGAGGGGAATCCGACTAGCGGAATAGCCAAAAACATTCAGTACTTC
TRBJ2-7 - TRBV29-1 - CSVRSGRAYEQYF TGCAGCGTAAGATCCGGGAGAGCTTACGAGCAGTACTTC
TRBJ2-1 many TRBV10-3 - CAISEPRRGWNEQFF TGTGCCATCAGTGAGCCCAGGAGGGGGTGGAATGAGCAGTTCTTC
TRBJ2-3 few TRBV9 - CASSAPISTDTQYF TGTGCCAGCAGCGCCCCTATTAGCACAGATACGCAGTATTTT
TRBJ2-1 - TRBV3-1 TRBD2 CASSQGTIHEQFF TGTGCCAGCAGCCAGGGGACTATTCACGAGCAGTTCTTC
TRBJ2-5 - TRBV12-3/TRBV12-4 - CASSVADRSQETQYF TGTGCCAGCAGCGTAGCCGACAGGAGCCAAGAGACCCAGTACTTC
TRBJ1-5 many TRBV27 - CASSLAGPRQPQHF TGTGCCAGCAGCCTCGCGGGGCCCCGACAGCCCCAGCATTTT
TRBJ2-1 few TRBV3-1 - CASSLYNEQFF TGTGCCAGCAGCCTCTACAATGAGCAGTTCTTC
TRBJ1-1 few TRBV6-2/TRBV6-3 - CASSYAGTVNTEAFF TGTGCCAGCAGTTACGCCGGAACAGTGAACACTGAAGCTTTCTTT
TRBJ2-5 many TRBV7-7 - CASSGIQETQYF TGTGCCAGCAGTGGGATCCAAGAGACCCAGTACTTC
TRBJ2-3 many TRBV18 - CASSPRIRSDTQYF TGTGCCAGCTCACCACGAATTCGCAGCGATACGCAGTATTTT
TRBJ2-7 many TRBV19 TRBD2 CASSITSGNYEQYF TGTGCCAGTAGTATTACTAGCGGGAACTACGAGCAGTACTTC
TRBJ1-2 many TRBV29-1 - CSVGRRGSLPVGYTF TGCAGCGTGGGACGACGAGGGAGTCTTCCAGTGGGCTACACCTTC
TRBJ1-1 many TRBV7-9 - CASSFRDLSTEAFF TGTGCCAGCAGCTTCAGGGATCTTTCCACTGAAGCTTTCTTT
TRBJ2-5 - TRBV5-1 TRBD2 CASRARGAGGQGTQYF TGCGCCAGCCGCGCGAGGGGAGCGGGGGGCCAAGGGACCCAGTACTTC
TRBJ2-7 many TRBV7-2 - CASSLVSNYEQYF TGTGCCAGCAGCTTAGTCAGCAACTACGAGCAGTACTTC
TRBJ1-1 large TRBV9 - CASSVSTGAMNTEAFF TGTGCCAGCAGCGTATCGACAGGAGCTATGAACACTGAAGCTTTCTTT
TRBJ1-5 many TRBV18 TRBD1 CASSLPGTGRNQPQHF TGTGCCAGCTCACTACCCGGGACAGGGCGAAATCAGCCCCAGCATTTT
TRBJ1-6 few TRBV28 TRBD1 CASSNSGQGARNSPLHF TGTGCCAGCAGTAACTCGGGACAGGGGGCGAGGAATTCACCCCTCCACTTT
TRBJ1-4 many TRBV4-3 - CASSQEIRQKNEKLFF TGCGCCAGCAGCCAAGAGATCCGGCAGAAGAATGAAAAACTGTTTTTT
TRBJ1-2 few TRBV6-2/TRBV6-3 TRBD1 CASSFDRGQDYGYTF TGTGCCAGCAGTTTTGACAGGGGGCAGGACTATGGCTACACCTTC
TRBJ2-5 - TRBV13 TRBD1 CASSLAPGTGEDPIPQETQYF TGCGCCAGCAGCTTGGCTCCTGGGACAGGGGAAGACCCCATACCTCAAGAGACCCAGTACTTC
TRBJ1-4 few TRBV10-3 - CAISDPRRANEKLFF TGTGCCATCAGTGATCCCCGGCGGGCTAATGAAAAACTGTTTTTT
TRBJ2-2 - TRBV12-3/TRBV12-4 TRBD1 CASRDRDSNTGELFF TGTGCCAGCAGGGACAGGGACTCGAACACCGGGGAGCTGTTTTTT
TRBJ2-7 few TRBV7-8 TRBD2 CASSFGGRPYEQYF TGTGCCAGCAGCTTCGGCGGGAGGCCCTACGAGCAGTACTTC
TRBJ2-1 few TRBV7-3 TRBD2 CASSPHSGSPLGNEQFF TGTGCCAGCAGTCCACATAGCGGGAGTCCCTTGGGGAATGAGCAGTTCTTC